Below, 25 T cell receptor beta chains from the same sample are listed, as sequenced in a study of T cells in Graves' hyperthyroidism and ophthalmopathy (dated by TCRdb to 2018 to 2020). Preparation of the library involved multiplex PCR. Instrument on record: Illumina HiSeq 2000. TCR beta CDR3 regions were amplified from RNA transcripts. A first-round RT-PCR of the TCR CDR3 used the HTBI primer set with the Qiagen OneStep RT-PCR kit. Using fastp at Q25 and MiXCR, TCRdb reprocessed the public reads and kept productive beta chains. Each entry is one CDR3 protein sequence, shown with its most common DNA and genes. The sample data list approximately 420,000 distinct CDR3 sequences, and under 15% of these were observed just once. The ten largest account for approximately 29% of the sample. The material sequenced was blood. Receptors originate from a woman in her thirties with Graves' hyperthyroidism.

This clonotype has ten or more counts. The rearrangement joins TRBV18 to TRBJ2-1; 7 positions agree with TRBD2. CDR3 length equals 17 residues. Germline V gives CDR1 KGHSH, CDR2 LQKENI. V shed 6 bases and J 5 bases; nucleotides not matched to a gene: 16. The DNA for the CDR3 is TGTGCCAGCTCTTCCGAGCGGGACTCGGCACCAAACAATGAGCAGTTCTTC. Its translation is CASSSERDSAPNNEQFF.

In its sample, this clonotype was seen a few times. The V gene is TRBV6-1, the J gene TRBJ1-2, with D possibly TRBD1 on 5 matching bases. Germline loops: CDR1 MNHNS, CDR2 SASEGT. The CDR3 loop spans 14 amino acids. V was clipped by 7 bases and J by 4 bases, with 16 bases between them. The CDR3 sequence is CASTGHAAVYGYTF. CDR3 coding DNA: TGTGCCAGCACTGGACACGCGGCAGTCTATGGCTACACCTTC.

This clonotype came up many times. J is TRBJ1-1 and V is TRBV2; 7 bases agree with TRBD1. V lost 3 bases and J lost 1; bases outside the gene matches: 8. Germline V CDR1 and CDR2: SNHLY, FYNNEI. There are 16 residues in the CDR3. The CDR3 bases are TGTGCCAGCAGTGATCTTTCCCGGACAGGGAACACTGAAGCTTTCTTT. The encoded protein is CASSDLSRTGNTEAFF.

The V call is TRBV19, the J call TRBJ1-1, with D possibly TRBD1 on 6 matching bases. The germline V gene has CDR1 LNHDA and CDR2 SQIVND (reference sequence). Trimming cost V 4 bases and J 4 bases, with 22 bases left between them. The CDR3 is made up of 17 amino acids. CDR3 sequence reads: CASSRETGLGPSTEAFF. For the CDR3, the DNA is TGTGCCAGTAGTAGAGAAACAGGGTTGGGGCCGAGCACTGAAGCTTTCTTT.

The sample holds many counts of this clonotype. This rearrangement joins TRBV28 to TRBJ1-1, with D tentatively TRBD1 (5 bases). Trimming pared 7 bases from V and 0 bases from J, leaving 12 bases between. This CDR3 is 14 amino acids long. Germline V gene sequence: CDR1 MDHEN, CDR2 SYDVKM. CDR3 loop: CASTAGGLNTEAFF. The CDR3 nucleotides are TGTGCCAGCACCGCCGGGGGACTGAACACTGAAGCTTTCTTT.

J is TRBJ2-2 and V is TRBV30; no clear D. The germline V and J ends were trimmed by 4 bases and 1 base, with 4 bases remaining between them. Germline loops: CDR1 GTSNPN, CDR2 SVGIG (reference sequence). The CDR3 covers 12 residues. CDR3 sequence reads: CAWNENTGELFF. Here the CDR3 DNA reads TGTGCCTGGAACGAGAACACCGGGGAGCTGTTTTTT. Full variable domain (remainder filled in from reference TRBV30 and TRBJ2-2): SQTIHQWPATLVQPVGSPLSLECTVEGTSNPNLYWYRQAAGRGLQLLFYSVGIGQISSEVPQNLSASRPQDRQFILSSKKLLLSDSGFYLCAWNENTGELFFGEGSRLTVL.

This clonotype occurred a few times. The V and J genes are TRBV10-3 and TRBJ2-7; 9 bases agree with TRBD1. CDR3 length: 13 residues. Germline V CDR1 and CDR2: ENHRY, SYGVKD. With 9 bases clipped from V and 5 bases from J, the junction kept 8 bases outside the gene matches. CDR3 sequence reads: CAIWDREKDEQYF. CDR3 nucleotide sequence: TGTGCCATATGGGACAGGGAAAAGGACGAGCAGTACTTC.

The table lists this clonotype with many counts. The chain has TRBV6-6 and TRBJ2-5, with 7 nucleotides matching TRBD2. V was pared by 0 bases and J by 1 base, with 2 bases of the junction left unmatched. The CDR3 is 15 residues long. Germline CDR1 MNHNY, CDR2 SVGAGI (reference sequence). The CDR3 spells CASSYSGGIQETQYF. The CDR3 DNA reads TGTGCCAGCAGTTACTCGGGAGGGATCCAAGAGACCCAGTACTTC.

V gene TRBV6-9 combines with J gene TRBJ1-4; maybe TRBD1 (6 bases). Trimming pared 3 bases from V and 2 bases from J, leaving 10 bases between. This CDR3 is 15 amino acids long. Germline V lookup: CDR1 MNHGY, CDR2 SVAAGI. The CDR3 coding sequence is TGTGCCAGCAGTTACCTAGACAGGACTAATGAAAAACTGTTTTTT. Protein: CASSYLDRTNEKLFF.

The CDR3 region is CASSPKPGNLYNEQFF. In DNA form, the CDR3 reads TGTGCCAGCAGCCCTAAGCCCGGGAACCTCTACAATGAGCAGTTCTTC. The V gene is TRBV7-9, the J gene TRBJ2-1; tentatively, D is TRBD2 (5 bases). Trimming removed 5 bases from V and 3 bases from J, with 17 bases in between. Germline CDR1 SEHNR, CDR2 FQNEAQ (reference sequence). The CDR3 has 16 residues.

This clonotype has ten or more counts. The chain couples TRBV7-9 to TRBJ1-2, with D possibly being TRBD1 (5 bases). Germline V lookup: CDR1 SEHNR, CDR2 FQNEAQ (reference sequence). The germline V and J ends were trimmed by 1 base and 1 base, with 10 bases remaining between them. CDR3 length equals 15 residues. The CDR3, as DNA: TGTGCCAGCAGCTTAGTGCGACAGATTAACTATGGCTACACCTTC. This translates into CASSLVRQINYGYTF.

This clonotype occurred many times. The chain uses TRBV28 and TRBJ1-2, with TRBD1 matching 7 bases. This CDR3 is built from 15 residues. Germline-derived CDR1 and CDR2 are MDHEN and SYDVKM. The junction had 5 bases not matched to a gene; V was cut back by 2 bases and J by 2 bases. CDR3 in DNA: TGTGCCAGCAGTTTACCGGACAGGCTGAACTATGGCTACACCTTC. It codes for CASSLPDRLNYGYTF.

The rearrangement joins TRBV10-2 to TRBJ2-1; a possible D gene is TRBD2 (6 bases). This CDR3 contains 15 residues. Germline V gene data show CDR1 as WSHSY and CDR2 as SAAADI. The V end was cut by 7 bases, the J end by 7 bases, with 20 bases between. The CDR3: CASTSIREPGNEQFF. The CDR3 DNA follows: TGCGCCAGCACCTCCATTCGGGAGCCGGGGAATGAGCAGTTCTTC.

With regard to this clonotype: This may be a read error: a much more frequent sequence differs by one nucleotide. The V and J genes are TRBV15 and TRBJ2-3; D ambiguous. Germline CDR1 LNHNV, CDR2 YYDKDF (reference sequence). The CDR3 length is 17 residues. The CDR3 loop is CVTSRDQAYPSTDTQYF. In DNA, the CDR3 is TGTGTCACCAGCAGAGATCAGGCCTACCCTAGCACAGATACGCAGTATTTT.

As for this clonotype: One junction end does not reproduce the germline sequence, and a read error may be involved. The chain carries TRBV29-1 and TRBJ2-1; D unresolved. The germline gives CDR1 SQVTM, CDR2 ANQGSEA. The CDR3 extends over 13 amino acids. The CDR3 here is CSVVDSSYDEQFF. The CDR3 DNA sequence: TGCAGCGTTGTAGATTCCTCCTACGATGAGCAGTTCTTC.

This chain joins TRBV29-1 and TRBJ1-1; D not resolved. Per the germline V gene, CDR1 is SQVTM and CDR2 is ANQGSEA. The CDR3 covers 13 residues. Between the trimmed V and J ends, which lost 7 bases and 2 bases, there was a span of 14 bases. The CDR3 DNA reads as TGCAGCGCCGAGAGAGGTCGTAACACTGAAGCTTTCTTT. Its protein product is CSAERGRNTEAFF.

The genes are TRBV6-2 or TRBV6-3 and TRBJ1-5; 9 bases map to TRBD1. Germline CDR1 and CDR2: MNHEY and SVGEGT. Trimming cost V 7 bases and J 7 bases; bases outside gene matches: 11. The CDR3 is made up of 15 amino acids. CDR3: CASTWTGDSDQPQHF. CDR3 nucleotide sequence: TGTGCCAGCACCTGGACAGGGGATTCGGACCAGCCCCAGCATTTT.

This clonotype came up a few times. The chain employs TRBV15 and TRBJ2-7; a weak D match, TRBD1 (6 bases). The CDR3 has 13 amino acids. Germline loops: CDR1 LNHNV, CDR2 YYDKDF (reference sequence). V gave up 4 bases and J gave up 3 bases, with 10 bases separating them. The CDR3: CATSKGGGYEQYF. CDR3 DNA sequence: TGTGCCACCAGCAAAGGGGGTGGCTACGAGCAGTACTTC.

On this clonotype: This may arise from a read error, as a much more abundant clone is one base away. V is TRBV11-2 and J is TRBJ1-1, with TRBD1 matching over 9 bases. Germline V lookup: CDR1 SGHAT, CDR2 FQNNGV. CDR3 length equals 15 residues. The CDR3 DNA sequence: TGTGCCAGCAGCTTAGGGGGACAGGGAAGGTCTGAAGCTTCCTTT. This encodes CASSLGGQGRSEASF.

The chain employs TRBV19 and TRBJ2-7, with 10 bases matching TRBD1. Germline V lookup: CDR1 LNHDA, CDR2 SQIVND (reference sequence). The V gene end was trimmed by 8 bases and the J gene end by 3 bases; junction bases not matched to a gene: 7. There are 14 residues in the CDR3. CDR3 DNA sequence: TGTGCCAGTTCGGCCAGGACAGGGGGCTACGAGCAGTACTTC. Encoded protein: CASSARTGGYEQYF.

V is TRBV7-2 and J is TRBJ2-7, with D perhaps TRBD1 or TRBD2 (5 bases each). The ends were cut back, 6 bases at V and 4 bases at J, with 19 bases in the middle. This CDR3 region has 15 residues. CDR1 is SGHTA, CDR2 FQGNSA, per germline. Written as DNA, the CDR3 is TGTGCCAGCAGACCCTACACCGGGACGGAGTACGAGCAGTACTTC. Translation: CASRPYTGTEYEQYF.

This clonotype was recorded once. This rearrangement joins TRBV3-1 to TRBJ1-2; D gene unclear. CDR1 is LGHDT, CDR2 YNNKEL, per germline (reference sequence). The CDR3 is 11 amino acids. V lost 5 bases to trimming and J lost 5 bases, with 6 bases between them. In DNA, the CDR3 is TGTGCCAGCAGCATAGGTTATGGCTACACCTTC. Translated, it gives CASSIGYGYTF. Variable domain in full (rest from reference TRBV3-1 and TRBJ1-2): DTAVSQTPKYLVTQMGNDKSIKCEQNLGHDTMYWYKQDSKKFLKIMFSYNNKELIINETVPNRFSPKSPDKAHLNLHINSLELGDSAVYFCASSIGYGYTFGSGTRLTVV.

The genes are TRBV29-1 and TRBJ2-3, with D maybe TRBD2 (6 bases). The germline V and J ends were trimmed by 0 bases and 6 bases, with 13 bases remaining between them. CDR1 SQVTM and CDR2 ANQGSEA come from the germline V gene. This CDR3 contains 14 residues. DNA of the CDR3: TGCAGCGTTGAAGATCATGGGGGGTGGGATACGCAGTATTTT. It encodes CSVEDHGGWDTQYF.

The V call is TRBV19, the J call TRBJ2-1, with 10 bases that match TRBD1. This CDR3 has 15 amino acids. Germline CDR1 is LNHDA and CDR2 is SQIVND (reference sequence). Trimming cost V 5 bases and J 7 bases; bases outside gene matches: 8. CDR3 residues: CASSPRTGGLNEQFF. CDR3 sequence (DNA): TGTGCCAGTAGTCCCCGGACAGGGGGACTGAATGAGCAGTTCTTC. Together with reference TRBV19 and TRBJ2-1, the CDR3 gives the full variable domain: DGGITQSPKYLFRKEGQNVTLSCEQNLNHDAMYWYRQDPGQGLRLIYYSQIVNDFQKGDIAEGYSVSREKKESFPLTVTSAQKNPTAFYLCASSPRTGGLNEQFFGPGTRLTVL.

There are a few counts of this clonotype. The chain carries TRBV15 and TRBJ2-7; tentatively, D is TRBD2 (5 bases). The CDR3 loop spans 16 amino acids. CDR1 is LNHNV, CDR2 YYDKDF, per germline (reference sequence). Trimming cost V 0 bases and J 0 bases, with 12 bases left between them. The CDR3 DNA is TGTGCCACCAGCAGAGAGGGATTGGGGAGCTCCTACGAGCAGTACTTC. This gives the protein CATSREGLGSSYEQYF.